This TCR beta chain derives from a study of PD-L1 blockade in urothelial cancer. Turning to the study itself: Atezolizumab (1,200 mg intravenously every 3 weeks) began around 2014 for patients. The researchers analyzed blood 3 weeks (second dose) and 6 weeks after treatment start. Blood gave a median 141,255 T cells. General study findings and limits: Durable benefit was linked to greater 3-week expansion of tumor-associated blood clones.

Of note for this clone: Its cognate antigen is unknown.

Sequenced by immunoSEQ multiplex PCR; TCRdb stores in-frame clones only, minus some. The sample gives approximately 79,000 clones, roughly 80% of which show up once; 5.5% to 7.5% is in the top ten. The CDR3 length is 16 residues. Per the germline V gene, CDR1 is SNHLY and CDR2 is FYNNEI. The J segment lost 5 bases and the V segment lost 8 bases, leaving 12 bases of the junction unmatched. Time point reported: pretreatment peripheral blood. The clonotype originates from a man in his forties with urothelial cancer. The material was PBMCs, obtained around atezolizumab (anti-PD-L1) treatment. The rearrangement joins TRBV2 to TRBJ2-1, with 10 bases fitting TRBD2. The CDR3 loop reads CASPRVASGGNNEQFF. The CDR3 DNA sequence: TGTGCCAGCCCCAGGGTTGCTAGCGGGGGAAACAATGAGCAGTTCTTC.